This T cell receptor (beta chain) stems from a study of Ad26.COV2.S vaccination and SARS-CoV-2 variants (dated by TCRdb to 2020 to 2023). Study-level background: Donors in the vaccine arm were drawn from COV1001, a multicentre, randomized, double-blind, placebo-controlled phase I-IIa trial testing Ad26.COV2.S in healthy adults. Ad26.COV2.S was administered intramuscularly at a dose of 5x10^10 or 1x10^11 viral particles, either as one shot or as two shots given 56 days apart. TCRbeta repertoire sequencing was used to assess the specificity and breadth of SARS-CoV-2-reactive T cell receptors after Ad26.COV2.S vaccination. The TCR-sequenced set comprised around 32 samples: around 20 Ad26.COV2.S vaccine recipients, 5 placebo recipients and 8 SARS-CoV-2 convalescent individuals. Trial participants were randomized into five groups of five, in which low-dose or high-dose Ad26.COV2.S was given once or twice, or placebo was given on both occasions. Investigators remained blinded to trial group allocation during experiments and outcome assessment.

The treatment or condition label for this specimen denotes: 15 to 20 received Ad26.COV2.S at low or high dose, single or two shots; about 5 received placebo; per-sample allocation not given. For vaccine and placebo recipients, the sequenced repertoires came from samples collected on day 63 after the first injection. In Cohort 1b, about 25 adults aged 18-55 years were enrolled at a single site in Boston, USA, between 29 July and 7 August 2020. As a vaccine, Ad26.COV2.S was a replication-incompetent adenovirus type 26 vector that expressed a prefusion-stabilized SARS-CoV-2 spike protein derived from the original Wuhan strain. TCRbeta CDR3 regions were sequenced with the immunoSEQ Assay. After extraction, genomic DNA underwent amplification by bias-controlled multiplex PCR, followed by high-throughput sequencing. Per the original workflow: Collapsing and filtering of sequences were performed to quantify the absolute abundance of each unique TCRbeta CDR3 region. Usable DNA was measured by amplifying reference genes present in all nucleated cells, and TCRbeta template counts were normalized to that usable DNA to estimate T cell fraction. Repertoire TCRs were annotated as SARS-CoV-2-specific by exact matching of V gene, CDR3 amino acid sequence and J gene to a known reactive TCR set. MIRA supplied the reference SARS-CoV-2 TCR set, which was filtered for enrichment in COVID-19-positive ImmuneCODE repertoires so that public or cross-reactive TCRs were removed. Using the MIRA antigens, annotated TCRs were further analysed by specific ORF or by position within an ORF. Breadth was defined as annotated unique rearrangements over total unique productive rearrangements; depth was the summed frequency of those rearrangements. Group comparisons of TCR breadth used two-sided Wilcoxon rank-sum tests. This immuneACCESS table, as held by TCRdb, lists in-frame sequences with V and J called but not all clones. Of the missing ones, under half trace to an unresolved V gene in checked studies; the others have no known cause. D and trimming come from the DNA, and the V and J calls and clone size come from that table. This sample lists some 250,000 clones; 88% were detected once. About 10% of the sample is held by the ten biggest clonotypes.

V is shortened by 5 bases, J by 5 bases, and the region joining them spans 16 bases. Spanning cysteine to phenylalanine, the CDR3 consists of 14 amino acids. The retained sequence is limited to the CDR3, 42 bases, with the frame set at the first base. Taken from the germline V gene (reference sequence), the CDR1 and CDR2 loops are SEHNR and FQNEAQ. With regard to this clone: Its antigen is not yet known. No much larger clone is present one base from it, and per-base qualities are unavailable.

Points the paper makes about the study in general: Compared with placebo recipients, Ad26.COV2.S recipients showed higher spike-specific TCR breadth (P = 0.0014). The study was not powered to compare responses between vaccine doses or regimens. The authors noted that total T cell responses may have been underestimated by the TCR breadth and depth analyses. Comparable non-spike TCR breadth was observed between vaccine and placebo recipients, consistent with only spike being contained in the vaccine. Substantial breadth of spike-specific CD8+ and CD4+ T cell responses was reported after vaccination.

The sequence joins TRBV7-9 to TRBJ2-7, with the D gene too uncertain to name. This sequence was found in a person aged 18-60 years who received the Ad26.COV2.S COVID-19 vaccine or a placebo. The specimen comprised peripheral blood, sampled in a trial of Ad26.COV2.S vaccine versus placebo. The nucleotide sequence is TGTGCCAGCAGCCCACCCACTCCTACGAACGAGCAGTACTTC. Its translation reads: CASSPPTPTNEQYF. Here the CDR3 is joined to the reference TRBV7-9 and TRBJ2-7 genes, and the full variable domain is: DTGVSQNPRHKITKRGQNVTFRCDPISEHNRLYWYRQTLGQGPEFLTYFQNEAQLEKSRLLSDRFSAERPKGSFSTLEIQRTEQGDSAMYLCASSPPTPTNEQYFGPGTRLTVT.